This T cell receptor beta chain was obtained from a study of cytomegalovirus exposure and HLA in healthy donors. V shed 2 bases and J shed 2 bases, with 10 bases lying between them. This CDR3 comprises 14 residues. Germline assignment: CDR1 SGHTA and CDR2 FQGNSA. The PCR used 60 Vbeta and 13 Jbeta primers. Here immunoSEQ multiplex PCR was the method, and the copy in TCRdb shows in-frame clones only, minus some. The table lists about 160,000 clones, about 80% of them singletons. This clonotype originated in a woman in her forties or fifties in good health and CMV-seronegative. The sample consisted of PBMCs. This chain uses TRBV7-2 with TRBJ2-7, with D unclear. The CDR3 nucleotides are TGTGCCAGCAGCTTACGTCAGATTACCTACGAGCAGTACTTC. The encoded protein is CASSLRQITYEQYF.